Below are 23 T cell receptor beta chains sequenced from a single sample in a study of human T cells and chemical hapten exposure. Each CDR3 protein gets one entry after TCRdb re-called the RACE reads with MiXCR. The profile shows more than 90,000 distinct CDR3 sequences, over 9.5% of them singletons. Time point reported: patch test 2, 6 weeks after DPC sensitization. The treatment was: therapeutic diphenylcyclopropenone sensitization with weekly scalp DPC. The specimen was whole blood, collected in connection with sensitization to the hapten diphenylcyclopropenone (DPC). The receptors shown here come from a woman aged 35 to 49 with alopecia areata. Some clones in this sample may be carry-over from other donors' samples.

This clonotype showed up many times. J is TRBJ2-7 and V is TRBV4-3; 9 nucleotides match TRBD2. V lost 0 bases to trimming and J lost 4 bases; unmatched junction nucleotides: 4. The CDR3 loop spans 15 amino acids. Per the germline V gene, CDR1 is LGHNA and CDR2 is YSLEER. CDR3 nucleotide sequence: TGCGCCAGCAGCCAAGAGTGGACTAGCGTATACGAGCAGTACTTC. Translated: CASSQEWTSVYEQYF.

In this sample, this clonotype turned up a few times. This rearrangement joins TRBV29-1 to TRBJ2-5, with TRBD1 matching 7 bases. Germline CDR1 is SQVTM and CDR2 is ANQGSEA. The ends lost 6 bases at V and 1 base at J; junction bases unmatched: 5. This CDR3 has 13 amino acids. Here the CDR3 reads CSVTGAGQETQYF. CDR3 DNA: TGCAGCGTCACAGGGGCGGGCCAAGAGACCCAGTACTTC.

This clonotype was found many times. V is TRBV6-2 or TRBV6-3 and J is TRBJ1-5; no reliable D call. The CDR3 consists of 14 residues. Trimming shortened V by 6 bases and J by 2 bases, and 11 bases separated the two germline ends. Germline lookup yields CDR1 MNHEY and CDR2 SVGEGT. CDR3 nucleotides: TGTGCCAGCAGCCCGTATTTGGGCAATCAGCCCCAGCATTTT. Amino acid sequence: CASSPYLGNQPQHF.

This clonotype was detected ten times or more. The gene calls are TRBV5-6 and TRBJ2-7; D call uncertain. The V end was cut by 0 bases, the J end by 5 bases, with 12 bases between. CDR1 SGHDT and CDR2 YYEEEE come from the germline V gene. The CDR3 runs to 14 residues. For the CDR3, the DNA is TGTGCCAGCAGCTTGGTCTCAGGTTACCACGAGCAGTACTTC. Protein sequence: CASSLVSGYHEQYF.

V gene TRBV9 combines with J gene TRBJ2-5, with a tentative D call TRBD2 (6 bases). The CDR3 length is 13 residues. Per the germline V gene, CDR1 is SGDLS and CDR2 is YYNGEE. V lost 0 bases and J lost 3, with 6 bases in between. This CDR3 is CASSVAGEETQYF. CDR3 nucleotide sequence: TGTGCCAGCAGCGTAGCGGGGGAAGAGACCCAGTACTTC.

There are many counts of this clonotype. The gene calls are TRBV6-2 or TRBV6-3 and TRBJ2-6; the D call may be TRBD1 or TRBD2 (5 bases each). This CDR3 contains 16 residues. Germline CDR1 is MNHEY and CDR2 is SVGEGT. V was shortened by 6 bases and J by 2 bases, with 14 bases between the two germline ends. The CDR3: CASSRDGETGANVLTF. The CDR3 coding sequence is TGTGCCAGCAGCAGGGACGGAGAAACTGGGGCCAACGTCCTGACTTTC.

This clonotype was recorded many times. CDR3 in amino acids: CATTSGGQTSSYNEQFF. DNA for the CDR3: TGTGCCACCACTAGCGGGGGACAAACGAGCTCCTACAATGAGCAGTTCTTC. This sequence joins TRBV6-2 or TRBV6-3 and TRBJ2-1; 11 positions match TRBD2. There are 17 residues in the CDR3. The germline gives CDR1 MNHEY, CDR2 SVGEGT. Germline trimming cut 10 bases from V and 0 bases from J; bases unmatched to any gene: 11.

The chain recombines TRBV4-3 with TRBJ1-3; tentatively, D is TRBD1 (6 bases). The V and J ends lost 5 bases and 2 bases respectively, with 16 bases between them. This CDR3 comprises 16 residues. The germline V gene encodes CDR1 LGHNA and CDR2 YSLEER. In nucleotides, the CDR3 is TGCGCCAGCAGCGAAGTAGGCAGGGGCACTGGAAACACCATATATTTT. The encoded protein is CASSEVGRGTGNTIYF.

This clonotype came up a few times. The chain joins TRBV5-1 to TRBJ1-4; D is uncertain. Germline V gene lookup returns CDR1 SGHRS and CDR2 YFSETQ. This CDR3 contains 15 residues. Trimming shortened V by 4 bases and J by 7 bases, and 17 bases separated the two germline ends. The CDR3 loop reads CASSQPEKVGEKLFF. DNA for the CDR3: TGCGCCAGCAGCCAACCGGAGAAGGTCGGTGAAAAACTGTTTTTT.

This clonotype was observed at least ten times. The chain uses TRBV20-1 and TRBJ1-1; perhaps TRBD1 as D (6 bases). With 0 bases removed from V and 4 bases from J, the gap between germline ends came to 12 bases. Per germline, CDR1 DFQATT and CDR2 SNEGSKA (reference sequence). The CDR3 has 14 amino acids. Written as DNA, the CDR3 is TGCAGTGCTAGAGATCAGGGGTCGGGCACTGAAGCTTTCTTT. It encodes CSARDQGSGTEAFF.

This clonotype was picked up many times. The rearrangement links TRBV12-3 or TRBV12-4 to TRBJ1-5, with TRBD1 matching over 10 bases. V lost 6 bases, J lost 0 bases, and 8 bases stayed unmatched. This CDR3 has 17 amino acids. CDR3 nucleotides: TGTGCCAGCAGATCCCGGGACAGGGGTTATAGCAATCAGCCCCAGCATTTT. This translates into CASRSRDRGYSNQPQHF.

This chain joins TRBV7-2 and TRBJ2-7, with a tentative D call TRBD1 (7 bases). The CDR3 loop spans 15 amino acids. Germline assignment: CDR1 SGHTA and CDR2 FQGNSA. The ends were cut back, 0 bases at V and 7 bases at J, with 16 bases in the middle. CDR3 amino acids: CASSLASGDRYEQYF. CDR3 DNA: TGTGCCAGCAGCTTAGCCTCGGGGGACAGATATGAGCAGTACTTC.

The sample holds many counts of this clonotype. The chain uses TRBV28 and TRBJ1-4; TRBD1 might be the D (6 bases). CDR1 is MDHEN, CDR2 SYDVKM, per germline. The CDR3 has 17 residues. V shed 1 base and J shed 5 bases, with 17 bases lying between them. The CDR3 region is CASSLSRGATLNEKLFF. For the CDR3, the DNA is TGTGCCAGCAGTTTATCCCGGGGGGCAACTTTGAATGAAAAACTGTTTTTT.

This clonotype appeared many times. V usage is TRBV4-2 and J usage is TRBJ2-7; 7 bases align to TRBD1. The germline CDR1 and CDR2 sequences are LGHNA and YNFKEQ. This CDR3 has 16 residues. J lost 0 bases, V lost 2 bases, and 7 bases had no gene match. The CDR3 reads CASSQRPGQSSYEQYF. In nucleotides, the CDR3 is TGTGCCAGCAGCCAACGACCGGGACAGAGCTCCTACGAGCAGTACTTC.

This clonotype has more than one count but fewer than ten. The rearrangement joins TRBV6-6 to TRBJ1-5, with D perhaps TRBD1 (6 bases). Germline-derived CDR1 and CDR2 are MNHNY and SVGAGI (reference sequence). This CDR3 contains 14 residues. V was trimmed by 2 bases and J by 5 bases, leaving 10 bases between them. The CDR3 bases are TGTGCCAGCAGTTACGGGACACCTTATCAGCCCCAGCATTTT. Translating it yields CASSYGTPYQPQHF.

A few counts support this clonotype. The gene calls are TRBV13 and TRBJ2-1; D ambiguous. The germline V gene encodes CDR1 PRHDT and CDR2 FYEKMQ (reference sequence). The germline V and J ends were trimmed by 5 bases and 9 bases, with 14 bases remaining between them. This CDR3 is 13 amino acids long. CDR3 loop: CASSHPPRAEQFF. CDR3 sequence (DNA): TGTGCCAGCAGCCACCCCCCCCGGGCTGAGCAGTTCTTC.

The J gene is TRBJ1-1, the V gene TRBV16; D gene uncertain. The CDR3 is 15 residues long. Germline CDR1 and CDR2: KGHSY and FQNENV. V lost 4 bases, J lost 7 bases, and 19 bases lay in between. CDR3 in amino acids: CASSPPPRGRGEAFF. The CDR3 DNA is TGTGCCAGCAGCCCCCCGCCCCGGGGTCGGGGTGAAGCTTTCTTT.

This clonotype was counted at least ten times. The chain carries TRBV7-9 and TRBJ2-5; D is unclear. With 5 bases removed from V and 2 bases from J, the gap between germline ends came to 12 bases. The CDR3 spans 14 residues. Germline V lookup: CDR1 SEHNR, CDR2 FQNEAQ (reference sequence). CDR3 in amino acids: CASSQPNPQETQYF. In DNA form, the CDR3 reads TGTGCCAGCAGCCAACCGAACCCGCAAGAGACCCAGTACTTC.

At least ten counts were recorded for this clonotype. The V gene is TRBV24-1, the J gene TRBJ2-1; possible D gene TRBD1, 6 bases. The CDR3 is 15 residues long. V was clipped by 3 bases and J by 10 bases, with 18 bases between them. Germline lookup yields CDR1 KGHDR and CDR2 SFDVKD. CDR3 coding DNA: TGTGCCACCAGTGATCCGGGACACCCGGCTGGGGAGCAGTTCTTC. This encodes CATSDPGHPAGEQFF.

This clonotype has only a few counts. This chain links TRBV3-1 with TRBJ2-7, with D possibly matching TRBD2 (5 bases). The CDR3 consists of 17 residues. Per germline, CDR1 LGHDT and CDR2 YNNKEL (reference sequence). V was cut by 1 base and J by 1 base, with 17 bases left in between. In DNA form, the CDR3 reads TGTGCCAGCAGCCAAGGGATAGGGCGGCCGGGGTCCTACGAGCAGTACTTC. Its translation is CASSQGIGRPGSYEQYF.

This clonotype was detected only a few times. The chain is built from TRBV27 and TRBJ1-6; D remains unclear. Germline V gene sequence: CDR1 MNHEY, CDR2 SMNVEV (reference sequence). The ends were cut back, 6 bases at V and 10 bases at J, with 16 bases in the middle. This CDR3 contains 14 residues. The CDR3 DNA is TGTGCCAGCAGGATGGTTCGACTGGTCTCACCCCTCCACTTT. Its translation is CASRMVRLVSPLHF.

The CDR3 sequence: CASIRDRGLNTEAFF. For the CDR3, the DNA is TGTGCCAGCATACGGGACAGGGGGCTGAACACTGAAGCTTTCTTT. V gene TRBV6-6 combines with J gene TRBJ1-1, with TRBD1 matching 12 bases. The length of the CDR3 is 15 residues. V lost 7 bases, J lost 0 bases, and 3 bases stayed unmatched. Germline V lookup: CDR1 MNHNY, CDR2 SVGAGI (reference sequence).

The table lists this clonotype with a few counts. The chain links TRBV11-1 to TRBJ1-2; possibly TRBD1 for D (6 bases). The CDR3 covers 16 residues. Germline V gene lookup returns CDR1 SGHAT and CDR2 FQDESV (reference sequence). V lost 3 bases, J lost 4 bases, and 18 bases lay in between. CDR3: CASSFGTSAYPYGYTF. The CDR3 nucleotides read TGTGCCAGCAGCTTCGGGACATCAGCTTACCCCTATGGCTACACCTTC.